Listed below are T cell receptor beta chains from one sample, sequenced in a study of human thymus T cells. Libraries were prepared by immunoSEQ multiplex PCR; TCRdb keeps only in-frame clonotypes and omits some of them. This table holds fewer than 85,000 clones, 85% to 95% found once. The sample was thymus tissue. The receptors were gathered from a girl under three years old with a congenital heart defect but otherwise immunologically healthy. Each CDR3 is given with its conserved first and last residue. A D gene is named only where the DNA matches it firmly. Size values are once, few and many counts, or a class for expanded clones, and some rows have none.

J gene	D gene	V gene	clone size	CDR3 DNA	CDR3 protein
TRBJ1-5	TRBD1	TRBV6-5	NA	TGTGCCAGCAGTTACGGACAGGGAGGGAATCAGCCCCAGCATTTT	CASSYGQGGNQPQHF
TRBJ2-1	TRBD2	TRBV4-3	NA	TGCGCCAGCAGCCAAGACGGGAGGGCGGGCTACAATGAGCAGTTCTTC	CASSQDGRAGYNEQFF
TRBJ2-4	NA	TRBV11-2	NA	TGTGCCAGCAGCTTGGGCCACCGGGCCAAAAACATTCAGTACTTC	CASSLGHRAKNIQYF
TRBJ1-1	TRBD1	TRBV4-2	NA	TGTGCCAGCAGCCAGGACAGGGGGGAAGCTTTCTTT	CASSQDRGEAFF
TRBJ1-3	NA	TRBV28	NA	TGTGCCAGCAGTTTATTGGCCAAGACCTTCTCTGGAAACACCATATATTTT	CASSLLAKTFSGNTIYF
TRBJ2-3	NA	TRBV5-1	NA	TGCGCCAGCAGCGTGGCCCCAGGGCCAGATACGCAGTATTTT	CASSVAPGPDTQYF
TRBJ2-7	TRBD2	TRBV5-1	NA	TGCGCCAGCAGCGTTCGCGGACTAGGCTACGAGCAGTACTTC	CASSVRGLGYEQYF
TRBJ2-5	TRBD2	TRBV5-1	NA	TGCGCCAGCAGCTTGGTCCGTGGGAGGGCCTTGGAGGAGACCCAGTACTTC	CASSLVRGRALEETQYF
TRBJ1-4	NA	TRBV19	NA	TGTGCCAGTAGTTTGACGGTGATGAAAGGTGAAAAACTGTTTTTT	CASSLTVMKGEKLFF
TRBJ2-5	TRBD2	TRBV27	NA	TGTGCCAGTCGGAGCGGGAGGGCCGCAGAGACCCAGTACTTC	CASRSGRAAETQYF
TRBJ2-1	TRBD2	TRBV11-2	NA	TGTGCCAGCAGTAGCGGGGAGGGCCTAAATGAGCAGTTCTTC	CASSSGEGLNEQFF
TRBJ1-1	TRBD1	TRBV28	once	TGTGCCAGCAGTCTCCGGGACAGGGGGCTGAACACTGAAGCTTTCTTT	CASSLRDRGLNTEAFF
TRBJ1-2	TRBD1	TRBV28	NA	TGTGCCAGCAGCCGGACAGGGGATGGCTACACCTTC	CASSRTGDGYTF
TRBJ2-7	NA	TRBV7-8	NA	TGTGCCAGCAGCTCAAGTCGACCCAACGAGCAGTACTTC	CASSSSRPNEQYF
TRBJ2-1	NA	TRBV18	NA	TGTGCCAGCTCACCGATAGCGAGAAACCACAATGAGCAGTTCTTC	CASSPIARNHNEQFF
TRBJ2-1	NA	TRBV29-1	NA	TGCAGCGTCCATAGCTCAATTCTAGCAGATTACAATGAGCAGTTCTTC	CSVHSSILADYNEQFF
TRBJ2-5	TRBD1	TRBV29-1	NA	TGCAGCACCGGGACAGGGGTAAAGGATCAGGGGGAGACCCAGTACTTC	CSTGTGVKDQGETQYF
TRBJ2-7	TRBD1	TRBV5-1	NA	TGCGCCAGCAGCTCCCGGGACAGGAACGACGAGCAGTACTTC	CASSSRDRNDEQYF
TRBJ1-1	NA	TRBV28	NA	TGTGCCAGCAGTTTATTACCAGGGGCTGTTACTGAAGCTTTCTTT	CASSLLPGAVTEAFF
TRBJ2-1	TRBD1	TRBV14	NA	TGTGCCAGCAGCCAAGGGGACAGAGTCTCCTACAATGAGCAGTTCTTC	CASSQGDRVSYNEQFF
TRBJ1-1	TRBD1	TRBV28	NA	TGTGCCAGCAGTTTATCGACAGGGGCGGCACCTGAAGCTTTCTTT	CASSLSTGAAPEAFF
TRBJ2-6	NA	TRBV4-2	NA	TGTGCCAGCAGAAAGGGAGGACCCGGGGCCAACGTCCTGACTTTC	CASRKGGPGANVLTF
TRBJ2-7	NA	TRBV7-8	NA	TGTGCCAGCAGCTTATCAAAGGGAATAGGACAGGAGGGTCGCGAGTACTTC	CASSLSKGIGQEGREYF
TRBJ2-7	NA	TRBV9	NA	TGTGCCAGCAGCGCCGGGGAGAGGAGCGACGCCTACGAGCAGTACTTC	CASSAGERSDAYEQYF
TRBJ2-7	NA	TRBV28	NA	TGTGCCAGCAGTTTGGTGGGGCAGCCTTTCGCCGAGCAGTACTTC	CASSLVGQPFAEQYF
TRBJ1-2	NA	TRBV5-1	NA	TGCGCCACAGAATCAGGGGACGGCTATGGCTACACCTTC	CATESGDGYGYTF
TRBJ2-5	TRBD1	TRBV15	NA	TGTGCCACCAGCATCCCAGGGGGCAGGGAGACCCAGTACTTC	CATSIPGGRETQYF
TRBJ2-3	NA	TRBV19	NA	TGTGCCAGTAGCAGGGGTTACTATGCGGGGACAGATACGCAGTATTTT	CASSRGYYAGTDTQYF
TRBJ1-1	NA	TRBV2	NA	TGTGCCAGCAGTGAAGCACCCACTTCCCGGTCCACTGAAGCTTTCTTT	CASSEAPTSRSTEAFF
TRBJ1-1	NA	TRBV5-5	NA	TGTGCCAGCAGCCTCGGGGGTCGGTGGGTCGACACTGAAGCTTTCTTT	CASSLGGRWVDTEAFF
TRBJ2-5	NA	TRBV9	NA	TGTGCCAGCAGCGTCGACACTTTGTACCAAGAGACCCAGTACTTC	CASSVDTLYQETQYF
TRBJ2-2	TRBD1	TRBV11-2	once	TGTGCCAGCAGCTCCCTGGACAGGGGTGACACCGGGGAGCTGTTTTTT	CASSSLDRGDTGELFF
TRBJ2-7	NA	TRBV11-2	NA	TGTGCCAGCAGCTTAAAGGGCCAGCTACAAGCCTACGAGCAGTACTTC	CASSLKGQLQAYEQYF
TRBJ2-7	NA	TRBV5-1	NA	TGCGCCAGCAGCTTGGGGCAGGGTTCCTACGAGCAGTACTTC	CASSLGQGSYEQYF
TRBJ1-2	NA	TRBV27	NA	TGTGCCAGCAGTTTCCGTTCGGGGAAGGGGACTTACCCTAACTATGGCTACACCTTC	CASSFRSGKGTYPNYGYTF
TRBJ1-5	TRBD1	TRBV28	NA	TGTGCCAGCAGTTTCGGGTTAAACAGGGGGTGTTATAGCAATCAGCCCCAGCATTTT	CASSFGLNRGCYSNQPQHF
TRBJ1-1	TRBD1	TRBV7-2	few	TGTGCCAGCAGCTCCCGGACAGGACTAAAGAGCGACGACGGTTTCTTT	CASSSRTGLKSDDGFF
TRBJ2-7	NA	TRBV19	NA	TGTGCCAGTAGTATCGAGGTTTACTCCTACGAGCAGTACTTC	CASSIEVYSYEQYF
TRBJ2-1	TRBD2	TRBV18	NA	TGTGCCAGCTCACCACTAGCGGGAGGGACCTACAATGAGCAGTTCTTC	CASSPLAGGTYNEQFF
TRBJ1-2	NA	TRBV29-1	NA	TGCAGCGTTGACCGGGACTATGGCTACACCTTC	CSVDRDYGYTF
TRBJ2-5	NA	TRBV21-1	NA	TGTGCCAGCAGCATGTTCCAGCACCCGGGGGCACAAGAGACCCAGTACTTC	CASSMFQHPGAQETQYF
TRBJ2-3	TRBD2	TRBV4-2	NA	TGTGCCAGCAGCCAAGTTGAGCGGGAGGGCGTACCGAGCACAGATACGCAGTATTTT	CASSQVEREGVPSTDTQYF
TRBJ1-2	NA	TRBV6-5	NA	TGTGCCAGCAGTTACTCGCAGGGCTACCCCTATGGCTACACCTTC	CASSYSQGYPYGYTF
TRBJ1-5	TRBD1	TRBV27	NA	TGTGCCAGCAGTTGGAAAGACAGGGATCAGCCCCAGCATTTT	CASSWKDRDQPQHF